Detailed here is one T cell receptor beta chain. Authors' methods: Reference gene primers were amplified, and this amplification served to estimate nucleated cell counts. Produced via immunoSEQ multiplex PCR; TCRdb's table is partial and in-frame only. The V and J calls and clone size come from that table; D and trimming were worked out from the DNA. The table lists roughly 34,000 clones, around 85% of them singletons. This CDR3 contains 16 residues. Per germline, CDR1 LNHDA and CDR2 SQIVND (reference sequence). The V segment lost 4 bases and the J segment 7 bases; nucleotides outside the gene matches: 7. The data originate from a study of blood T cell repertoires in COVID-19. Study-wide context: Researchers got acute and convalescent COVID-19 samples from the United States, Italy and Spain. Sources were T cells, B-cell-depleted T cells, or PBMCs; the material itself was cDNA or gDNA.

V usage is TRBV19 and J usage is TRBJ2-1, with 13 nucleotides matching TRBD2. Sample: peripheral blood. The clonotype was recovered from a woman older than 75 with active or convalescent COVID-19. CDR3 nucleotide sequence: TGTGCCAGTAGTAATAGAAGGGGACTAGCGGGGAATGAGCAGTTCTTC. This translates into CASSNRRGLAGNEQFF.